Below, one TCR beta chain is given with its context. This entry is derived from a study of blood T cell repertoires in COVID-19. Study-level background: COVID-19 samples collected from the United States, Italy and Spain covered acute and convalescent phases.

Per the original data handling: For nucleated cells, counts were estimated from reference gene primer amplification. Only in-frame clones appear in the TCRdb table, and some are missing; sequencing was by immunoSEQ multiplex PCR. V and J calls and clone size are those listed in that table; D and trimming were worked out from the DNA. The sample includes about 500,000 clones, about 85% of them seen just once. V was pared by 4 bases and J by 8 bases, with 15 bases between. The V gene's germline CDR1 is SGHRS and CDR2 YFSETQ. The CDR3 has 13 residues. The rearrangement joins TRBV5-1 to TRBJ1-2; D gene uncertain. This TCR came from a young woman who had recovered from COVID-19. Sequencing used PBMCs or T cells enriched from blood (not recorded which). Written as DNA, the CDR3 is TGCGCCAGCAGCACAGAAATGGTGTACGGCTACACCTTC. Protein: CASSTEMVYGYTF.